This TCR beta chain was obtained from a study of cytomegalovirus exposure and HLA in healthy donors. General study results and limits: Some TCR beta chains (more than 150 of them) were listed as cytomegalovirus-associated.

Here immunoSEQ multiplex PCR was the method, and the copy in TCRdb shows in-frame clones only, minus some. Of about 180,000 clones listed, 86% are singletons. This clone was counted between two and nine times. Its specificity is not known. This clonotype originated in a man younger than 35 in good health and CMV-seropositive. Input material: PBMCs.

The CDR3 nucleotides read TGTGCCATCAGTGATGAGGACTACGAGCAGTACTTC. It encodes CAISDEDYEQYF. The chain carries TRBV10-3 and TRBJ2-7; D gene unclear. V lost 3 bases, J lost 3 bases, and 6 bases lay in between. CDR1 and CDR2 from the germline V gene are ENHRY and SYGVKD. The CDR3 is made up of 12 amino acids.